This T cell receptor beta chain was found in a study of identical twins. Regarding the study as a whole: Conclusions rested on cross-sectional statistics rather than following the same donors.

This CDR3 has 14 amino acids. V was trimmed by 5 bases and J by 4 bases, leaving 15 bases between them. Germline V lookup: CDR1 DFQATT, CDR2 SNEGSKA (reference sequence). This clonotype was counted ten times or more. Its target is unknown. TCRdb independently ran MiXCR on the 5' RACE reads; one entry per CDR3 protein. The table lists 550,000 to 700,000 distinct CDR3 sequences, around 21% of them singletons. The same data also contributed to another study, on T cells expressing NK-cell markers. That source notes: In several experiments, sorting was restricted to alpha-beta TCR T cells by an anti-gamma-delta TCR antibody.

The chain combines TRBV20-1 with TRBJ1-5; maybe TRBD1 (6 bases). The receptor comes from a woman younger than 30 in good health. Sequencing input: PBMCs. The CDR3 reads CSALQGNRNQPQHF. Written as DNA, the CDR3 is TGCAGTGCTTTACAGGGTAACAGAAATCAGCCCCAGCATTTT.